A single sample is the source of the 18 T cell receptor beta chains below, sequenced in a study of response to subunit inactivated influenza vaccine (dated 2018 in TCRdb). Receptor libraries were prepared by RT-PCR. The sequencer listed for this sample is Illumina HiSeq 2500. TCRdb cleaned the public reads at Q25 with fastp, built clones with MiXCR and kept in-frame beta chains. Each CDR3 protein appears once, grouped with its most common genes and DNA. In this sample the table shows about 190,000 distinct CDR3 sequences, approximately 15% of which occur a single time. Approximately 30% of the sample belongs to the ten largest clones. The sample in question was CD8+ T cells sorted from PBMCs, obtained roughly 5 days after vaccination. These receptors were obtained from a man aged 45-65 years who received an inactivated influenza vaccine. Donor details come from another sample of the same person, matched by shared clones.

The sample holds a few counts of this clonotype. The J gene is TRBJ2-5, the V gene TRBV20-1; no firm D call. Germline lookup yields CDR1 DFQATT and CDR2 SNEGSKA (reference sequence). There are 9 residues in the CDR3. The V end lost 5 bases, the J end lost 9 bases, and 7 bases lay between the germline ends. CDR3 sequence reads: CSAGRPQYF. The DNA for the CDR3 is TGCAGTGCTGGCCGGCCCCAGTACTTC.

The sample holds a few counts of this clonotype. V and J are TRBV7-6 and TRBJ2-3, with 9 bases identical to TRBD2. CDR3 length equals 17 residues. The germline V gene encodes CDR1 SGHVS and CDR2 FNYEAQ. Germline trimming cut 5 bases from V and 4 bases from J; bases unmatched to any gene: 13. The CDR3 loop reads CASSLDWGAGGADTQYF. The CDR3 DNA reads TGTGCCAGCAGCCTAGATTGGGGCGCGGGAGGGGCAGATACGCAGTATTTT. Full variable domain (missing parts from reference TRBV7-6 and TRBJ2-3): GAGVSQSPRYKVTKRGQDVALRCDPISGHVSLYWYRQALGQGPEFLTYFNYEAQQDKSGLPNDRFSAERPEGSISTLTIQRTEQRDSAMYRCASSLDWGAGGADTQYFGPGTRLTVL.

In its sample, this clonotype was seen many times. The rearrangement uses TRBV7-9 and TRBJ2-1; D is unclear. The V gene's germline CDR1 is SEHNR and CDR2 FQNEAQ (reference sequence). The CDR3 consists of 11 residues. With 3 bases removed from V and 7 bases from J, the gap between germline ends came to 4 bases. The chain's CDR3 is CASSFRNEQFF. CDR3 in DNA: TGTGCCAGCAGCTTCCGTAATGAGCAGTTCTTC.

The chain has TRBV7-9 and TRBJ2-2; tentative D call: TRBD1 (6 bases). The germline V gene has CDR1 SEHNR and CDR2 FQNEAQ (reference sequence). The CDR3 covers 15 residues. V was trimmed by 4 bases and J by 6 bases, leaving 15 bases between them. This CDR3 is CASSSPLRGAGELFF. The CDR3 DNA reads as TGTGCCAGCAGCTCACCGCTCAGGGGTGCCGGGGAGCTGTTTTTT.

This clonotype has just a few counts. CDR3 sequence (DNA): TGTGCCAGCAGTTTAAGCGGGGGGGCAAGTGAGCAGTTCTTC. It encodes CASSLSGGASEQFF. The gene calls are TRBV28 and TRBJ2-1; 10 nucleotides agree with TRBD2. The CDR3 spans 14 residues. J lost 9 bases, V lost 2 bases, and 4 bases had no gene match. The germline gives CDR1 MDHEN, CDR2 SYDVKM.

The chain combines TRBV12-3 or TRBV12-4 with TRBJ2-7; D uncertain. Trimming removed 6 bases from V and 0 bases from J, with 12 bases in between. This CDR3 has 14 residues. The CDR3 protein is CASSQTVLSYEQYF. CDR3 coding DNA: TGTGCCAGCAGCCAGACGGTCCTCTCCTACGAGCAGTACTTC.

This clonotype has more than one count but fewer than ten. The rearrangement uses TRBV2 and TRBJ1-6, with unresolved D. Germline CDR1 reads SNHLY; CDR2 reads FYNNEI. Trimming removed 7 bases from V and 6 bases from J, with 13 bases in between. The CDR3 spans 14 residues. The CDR3 DNA follows: TGTGCCAGCATGGAGACCGTGGGTAATTCACCCCTCCACTTT. Translating it yields CASMETVGNSPLHF.

This clonotype was counted only a few times. The V and J genes are TRBV11-2 and TRBJ1-1, with D unresolved. CDR1 and CDR2 from the germline V gene are SGHAT and FQNNGV. The CDR3 consists of 16 residues. Deletions cut 5 bases from V and 0 bases from J, with 16 bases between. CDR3 loop: CASSPGARLMNTEAFF. The CDR3 DNA follows: TGTGCCAGCAGCCCCGGAGCGAGATTGATGAACACTGAAGCTTTCTTT.

The V call is TRBV11-1, the J call TRBJ2-7; 11 positions match TRBD1. The CDR3 length is 18 residues. V was clipped by 3 bases and J by 0 bases; unmatched bases: 10. Germline CDR1 reads SGHAT; CDR2 reads FQDESV (reference sequence). The CDR3 nucleotides are TGTGCCAGCAGCTTCTCCATCGGGGACAGGGGGAGCTCCTACGAGCAGTACTTC. Translating it yields CASSFSIGDRGSSYEQYF. Full variable domain (outside the CDR3, taken from reference TRBV11-1 and TRBJ2-7): EAEVAQSPRYKITEKSQAVAFWCDPISGHATLYWYRQILGQGPELLVQFQDESVVDDSQLPKDRFSAERLKGVDSTLKIQPAELGDSAMYLCASSFSIGDRGSSYEQYFGPGTRLTVT.

This clonotype was detected many times. This rearrangement joins TRBV6-2 or TRBV6-3 to TRBJ2-7, with 10 bases that match TRBD2. This CDR3 has 15 amino acids. Trimming cost V 7 bases and J 0 bases; bases outside gene matches: 6. Germline CDR1 reads MNHEY; CDR2 reads SVGEGT. The CDR3 sequence is CASNPSSGGSYEQYF. As DNA, the CDR3 is TGTGCCAGCAACCCTTCTAGCGGGGGCTCCTACGAGCAGTACTTC.

This clonotype was counted a few times. The chain uses TRBV7-8 and TRBJ1-1; D gene uncertain. The CDR3 covers 12 residues. Germline V gene data show CDR1 as SGHVS and CDR2 as FQNEAQ. Deletions cut 5 bases from V and 6 bases from J, with 10 bases between. CDR3 sequence reads: CASSQWGSEAFF. In DNA form, the CDR3 reads TGTGCCAGCAGCCAGTGGGGTTCTGAAGCTTTCTTT. Using reference TRBV7-8 and TRBJ1-1 for the parts outside the CDR3, the full variable domain is GAGVSQSPRYKVAKRGQDVALRCDPISGHVSLFWYQQALGQGPEFLTYFQNEAQLDKSGLPSDRFFAERPEGSVSTLKIQRTQQEDSAVYLCASSQWGSEAFFGQGTRLTVV.

The chain uses TRBV6-5 and TRBJ2-1; D gene unclear. Germline V gene data show CDR1 as MNHEY and CDR2 as SVGAGI. CDR3 length: 15 residues. Between the trimmed V and J ends, which lost 4 bases and 0 bases, there was a span of 10 bases. This chain's CDR3 is CASSSLAASYNEQFF. CDR3 nucleotide sequence: TGTGCCAGCAGTTCACTGGCGGCCTCCTACAATGAGCAGTTCTTC.

This clonotype was picked up many times. The V gene is TRBV6-5, the J gene TRBJ2-7, with 7 bases lining up with TRBD1. V gave up 6 bases and J gave up 4 bases; unmatched junction bases: 0. Germline CDR1 MNHEY, CDR2 SVGAGI. The CDR3 contains 11 residues. The CDR3 nucleotides are TGTGCCAGCAGGACAGGGTACGAGCAGTACTTC. Amino acid sequence: CASRTGYEQYF.

This clonotype was recorded many times. The chain links TRBV7-9 to TRBJ2-7, with TRBD1 as a possible D gene (6 bases). V lost 6 bases, J lost 4 bases, and 10 bases lay in between. From germline, CDR1 is SEHNR and CDR2 FQNEAQ (reference sequence). This CDR3 is built from 12 residues. The CDR3 DNA is TGTGCCAGCAGTTTGGGGGCTTACGAGCAGTACTTC. Its protein is CASSLGAYEQYF. The full variable domain, with the rest looked up from reference TRBV7-9 and TRBJ2-7, is DTGVSQNPRHKITKRGQNVTFRCDPISEHNRLYWYRQTLGQGPEFLTYFQNEAQLEKSRLLSDRFSAERPKGSFSTLEIQRTEQGDSAMYLCASSLGAYEQYFGPGTRLTVT.

The chain has TRBV7-8 and TRBJ1-1; 9 bases are shared with TRBD1. Germline lookup yields CDR1 SGHVS and CDR2 FQNEAQ. After removal of 6 bases from V and 11 bases from J, the junction contained 16 bases not matched to a gene. CDR3 length: 15 residues. The CDR3 spells CASRPTPGQGLRAFF. The CDR3 DNA follows: TGTGCCAGCAGACCAACCCCGGGACAGGGCCTTCGGGCTTTCTTT.

A few counts support this clonotype. V usage is TRBV6-5 and J usage is TRBJ2-3; perhaps TRBD2 as D (5 bases). The CDR3 sequence is 14 residues long. CDR1 MNHEY and CDR2 SVGAGI come from the germline V gene. Trimming cost V 2 bases and J 2 bases, with 8 bases left between them. The CDR3 nucleotides read TGTGCCAGCAGTTACGGGCTAGCCACAGATACGCAGTATTTT. Translating it yields CASSYGLATDTQYF.

This clonotype occurred many times. This chain joins TRBV6-5 and TRBJ2-1, with D perhaps TRBD2 (5 bases). V was shortened by 2 bases and J by 9 bases, with 5 bases between the two germline ends. From germline, CDR1 is MNHEY and CDR2 SVGAGI. CDR3 size: 11 residues. In DNA form, the CDR3 reads TGTGCCAGCAGTTACGCGGGTGAGCAGTTCTTC. It encodes CASSYAGEQFF.

The chain has TRBV7-8 and TRBJ2-7; D might be TRBD1 (6 bases). Trimming took 3 bases from V and 5 from J, leaving 11 bases between them. Germline lookup yields CDR1 SGHVS and CDR2 FQNEAQ. The CDR3 covers 13 residues. CDR3 coding DNA: TGTGCCAGCAGCTTCCTATACAGGGACGAGCAGTACTTC. This codes for CASSFLYRDEQYF. The variable domain in full, with the rest retrieved from reference TRBV7-8 and TRBJ2-7, is GAGVSQSPRYKVAKRGQDVALRCDPISGHVSLFWYQQALGQGPEFLTYFQNEAQLDKSGLPSDRFFAERPEGSVSTLKIQRTQQEDSAVYLCASSFLYRDEQYFGPGTRLTVT.